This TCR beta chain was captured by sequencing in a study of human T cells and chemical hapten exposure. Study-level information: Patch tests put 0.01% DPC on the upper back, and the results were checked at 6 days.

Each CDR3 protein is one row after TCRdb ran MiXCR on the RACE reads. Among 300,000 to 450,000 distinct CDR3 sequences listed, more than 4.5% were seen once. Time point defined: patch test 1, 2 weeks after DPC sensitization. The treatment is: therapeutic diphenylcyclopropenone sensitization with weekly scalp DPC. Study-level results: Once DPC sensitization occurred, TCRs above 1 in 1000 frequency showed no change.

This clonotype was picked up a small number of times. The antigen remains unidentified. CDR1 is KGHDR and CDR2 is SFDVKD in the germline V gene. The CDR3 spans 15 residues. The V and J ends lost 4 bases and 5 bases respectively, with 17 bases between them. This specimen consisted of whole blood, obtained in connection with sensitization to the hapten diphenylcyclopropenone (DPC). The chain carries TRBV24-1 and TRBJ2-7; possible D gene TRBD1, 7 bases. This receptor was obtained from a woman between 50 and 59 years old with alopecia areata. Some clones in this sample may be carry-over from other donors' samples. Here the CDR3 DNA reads TGTGCCACCAGTGAGTACAGGGGAGGTAAGGACGAGCAGTACTTC. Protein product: CATSEYRGGKDEQYF.